The clone carrying this T cell receptor (beta chain) has a handful of counts. The data originate from a study of blood T cell repertoires in COVID-19. Per the study methods: Researchers report that nucleated cell counts were estimated from reference gene primer amplification. The protocol was immunoSEQ multiplex PCR, while the TCRdb copy is restricted to in-frame clones and leaves out a portion. Clone size and the V and J calls come from that table; the DNA yielded D and trimming. The sample has hundreds of thousands of clones; roughly 85% are singletons. The CDR3 has 12 amino acids. Germline values: CDR1 LNHDA, CDR2 SQIVND (reference sequence). V lost 9 bases, J lost 0 bases, and 6 bases lay in between. Clinical history as reported by participants underpinned cohort assignment. Before being deemed recovered, Cohort 3 donors had two negative PCRs, clearance, or symptom resolution.

Sequenced: PBMCs or T cells enriched from blood (not recorded which). This TCR derives from a middle-aged woman who had recovered from COVID-19. The chain recombines TRBV19 with TRBJ1-3, with D hard to call. CDR3 residues: CASWSSGNTIYF. CDR3 sequence (DNA): TGTGCCAGCTGGAGCTCTGGAAACACCATATATTTT.